The rows below give T cell receptor beta chains drawn from one sample of a study of blood T cell repertoires in COVID-19. Profiling relied on immunoSEQ multiplex PCR, and the TCRdb table lists in-frame clones only, not all of them. The table has hundreds of thousands of clones, approximately 85% seen once. The sample comprised peripheral blood. The receptors originated from a human donor in a cohort sampled during active COVID-19. Each CDR3 is given with its conserved first and last residue. D genes are given only for firm matches. Size tells how often a clone was seen (once, few, many) or the class of an expanded clone, and some rows leave it out.

V: TRBV11-3
length: 13
size: NA
J: TRBJ2-5
D: NA
CDR3: CASSLDQVGTQYF
DNA: TGTGCCAGCAGCTTAGATCAGGTCGGGACCCAGTACTTC

V: TRBV30
length: 18
size: NA
J: TRBJ1-5
D: TRBD1
CDR3: CAWSVRTGHSLSNQPQHF
DNA: TGTGCCTGGAGTGTAAGGACAGGCCACTCCCTTAGCAATCAGCCCCAGCATTTT

V: TRBV6-5
length: 15
size: NA
J: TRBJ2-3
D: NA
CDR3: CASSYSMTSTDTQYF
DNA: TGTGCCAGCAGTTACTCGATGACTAGCACAGATACGCAGTATTTT

V: TRBV2
length: 11
size: NA
J: TRBJ1-2
D: NA
CDR3: CASSSQRQLTF
DNA: TGTGCCAGCAGTTCACAGCGACAGCTCACCTTC

V: TRBV10-1
length: 13
size: NA
J: TRBJ1-1
D: NA
CDR3: CASKRVDGAEAFF
DNA: TGCGCCAGCAAGCGTGTGGACGGGGCTGAAGCTTTCTTT

V: TRBV6-5
length: 13
size: once
J: TRBJ2-1
D: NA
CDR3: CASSNGHFNEQFF
DNA: TGTGCCAGCAGCAACGGACATTTCAATGAGCAGTTCTTC

V: TRBV6-2/TRBV6-3
length: 17
size: NA
J: TRBJ1-1
D: TRBD1
CDR3: CASSSPRDRGRITEAFF
DNA: TGTGCCAGCAGTTCGCCCCGGGACAGGGGGCGGATCACTGAAGCTTTCTTT

V: TRBV5-1
length: 14
size: NA
J: TRBJ2-2
D: TRBD1
CDR3: CASRDRAGTGELFF
DNA: TGCGCCAGCCGGGACAGGGCGGGGACCGGGGAGCTGTTTTTT

V: TRBV6-2/TRBV6-3
length: 14
size: NA
J: TRBJ2-2
D: NA
CDR3: CASSPLADTGELFF
DNA: TGTGCCAGCAGCCCACTAGCTGACACCGGGGAGCTGTTTTTT

V: TRBV27
length: 16
size: NA
J: TRBJ2-4
D: TRBD2
CDR3: CASSQVGGLAKNIQYF
DNA: TGTGCCAGCAGTCAGGTGGGGGGGTTAGCCAAAAACATTCAGTACTTC

V: TRBV11-2
length: 15
size: NA
J: TRBJ2-6
D: NA
CDR3: CASSLFRGGANVLTF
DNA: TGTGCCAGCAGCTTGTTTAGAGGTGGGGCCAACGTCCTGACTTTC

V: TRBV12-3/TRBV12-4
length: 11
size: NA
J: TRBJ1-1
D: NA
CDR3: CASSFYAEAFF
DNA: TGTGCCAGCAGTTTTTATGCTGAAGCTTTCTTT

V: TRBV19
length: 18
size: NA
J: TRBJ1-6
D: NA
CDR3: CASSNTGTLSSYNSPLHF
DNA: TGTGCCAGTAGTAATACCGGGACACTGAGCTCCTATAATTCACCCCTCCACTTT

V: TRBV5-6
length: 11
size: NA
J: TRBJ2-7
D: NA
CDR3: CASSGEYEQYF
DNA: TGTGCCAGCAGCGGAGAGTACGAGCAGTACTTC

V: TRBV2
length: 15
size: NA
J: TRBJ2-1
D: TRBD2
CDR3: CASTGIAGGYNEQFF
DNA: TGTGCCAGCACCGGCATAGCGGGGGGCTACAATGAGCAGTTCTTC

V: TRBV5-1
length: 15
size: NA
J: TRBJ2-3
D: TRBD2
CDR3: CASSLGTRRTDTQYF
DNA: TGCGCCAGCAGCTTGGGGACTAGAAGGACAGATACGCAGTATTTT

V: TRBV19
length: 13
size: NA
J: TRBJ1-5
D: NA
CDR3: CASSVGRGQPQHF
DNA: TGTGCCAGTAGTGTAGGGCGGGGACAGCCCCAGCATTTT

V: TRBV18
length: 15
size: NA
J: TRBJ2-7
D: NA
CDR3: CASSPMGAGTYEQYF
DNA: TGTGCCAGCTCACCAATGGGCGCGGGGACCTACGAGCAGTACTTC

V: TRBV18
length: 14
size: NA
J: TRBJ2-4
D: NA
CDR3: CASSLQEPKNIQYF
DNA: TGTGCCAGCTCACTACAGGAGCCCAAAAACATTCAGTACTTC

V: TRBV6-1
length: 17
size: NA
J: TRBJ2-5
D: NA
CDR3: CASSEARPSLYQETQYF
DNA: TGTGCCAGCAGTGAAGCGCGGCCGTCCCTCTACCAAGAGACCCAGTACTTC

V: TRBV12-5
length: 17
size: NA
J: TRBJ2-7
D: TRBD1
CDR3: CASGLVVGDRGNYEQYF
DNA: TGTGCTAGTGGTTTGGTAGTAGGGGACAGGGGTAACTACGAGCAGTACTTC

V: TRBV20-1
length: 16
size: many
J: TRBJ2-1
D: TRBD2
CDR3: CSASKPPPSGGNEQFF
DNA: TGCAGTGCTAGTAAACCACCACCTAGCGGGGGCAATGAGCAGTTCTTC

V: TRBV5-4
length: 14
size: few
J: TRBJ2-7
D: TRBD1
CDR3: CASNDKQGVHEQYF
DNA: TGTGCCAGCAACGATAAACAGGGGGTCCACGAGCAGTACTTC

V: TRBV5-4
length: 14
size: NA
J: TRBJ1-2
D: TRBD1
CDR3: CASSPDRGGVGYTF
DNA: TGTGCCAGCAGCCCAGACAGGGGTGGGGTGGGCTACACCTTC

V: TRBV24-1
length: 12
size: NA
J: TRBJ1-1
D: NA
CDR3: CATSYRDTEAFF
DNA: TGTGCCACCAGTTATCGAGACACTGAAGCTTTCTTT

V: TRBV3-1/TRBV3-2
length: 15
size: NA
J: TRBJ1-1
D: NA
CDR3: CASSSREEGNTEAFF
DNA: TGTGCCAGCAGCTCCCGTGAAGAGGGGAACACTGAAGCTTTCTTT

V: TRBV30
length: 17
size: NA
J: TRBJ1-1
D: TRBD1
CDR3: CAWRIPLNRGRNTEAFF
DNA: TGTGCCTGGAGAATACCCTTGAACAGGGGGAGGAACACTGAAGCTTTCTTT

V: TRBV5-1
length: 14
size: few
J: TRBJ1-6
D: TRBD1
CDR3: CASSSGQLNSPLHF
DNA: TGCGCCAGCAGCTCGGGACAGCTTAATTCACCCCTCCACTTT

V: TRBV19
length: 16
size: NA
J: TRBJ2-7
D: NA
CDR3: CASSIYRDISPYEQYF
DNA: TGTGCCAGTAGTATTTACCGGGACATTAGCCCCTACGAGCAGTACTTC

V: TRBV4-1
length: 13
size: once
J: TRBJ2-7
D: NA
CDR3: CASSPDRTYEQYF
DNA: TGCGCCAGCAGCCCAGACAGAACCTACGAGCAGTACTTC

V: TRBV30
length: 14
size: NA
J: TRBJ1-1
D: NA
CDR3: CAWSGGQTYTEAFF
DNA: TGTGCCTGGAGTGGCGGACAGACCTACACTGAAGCTTTCTTT

V: TRBV7-9
length: 16
size: NA
J: TRBJ2-2
D: NA
CDR3: CASSLVRGASTGELFF
DNA: TGTGCCAGCAGCTTAGTTCGGGGGGCGAGCACCGGGGAGCTGTTTTTT

V: TRBV7-9
length: 13
size: NA
J: TRBJ1-2
D: NA
CDR3: CASSPTELYGYTF
DNA: TGTGCCAGCAGCCCGACGGAGCTCTATGGCTACACCTTC

V: TRBV18
length: 14
size: NA
J: TRBJ2-7
D: TRBD1
CDR3: CASSPAQGTYEQYF
DNA: TGTGCCAGCTCACCAGCACAGGGGACCTACGAGCAGTACTTC

V: TRBV10-3
length: 14
size: NA
J: TRBJ2-7
D: NA
CDR3: CAIGQGPRYFEQYF
DNA: TGTGCCATCGGGCAGGGCCCGCGTTACTTCGAGCAGTACTTC

V: TRBV5-5
length: 18
size: NA
J: TRBJ2-1
D: TRBD2
CDR3: CASSLGTSGKSSYNEQFF
DNA: TGTGCCAGCAGCTTAGGGACTAGCGGCAAGAGCTCCTACAATGAGCAGTTCTTC

V: TRBV6-5
length: 15
size: NA
J: TRBJ1-3
D: TRBD1
CDR3: CASSPGTVSGNTIYF
DNA: TGTGCCAGCAGCCCCGGGACAGTCTCTGGAAACACCATATATTTT

V: TRBV10-3
length: 14
size: NA
J: TRBJ2-1
D: NA
CDR3: CAISDGSSYNEQFF
DNA: TGTGCCATCAGTGATGGGAGCTCCTACAATGAGCAGTTCTTC

V: TRBV14
length: 14
size: once
J: TRBJ2-7
D: NA
CDR3: CASSQGAGAYEQYF
DNA: TGTGCCAGCAGCCAAGGGGCGGGCGCCTACGAGCAGTACTTC

V: TRBV6-5
length: 12
size: NA
J: TRBJ2-1
D: NA
CDR3: CASSNPRQGQFF
DNA: TGTGCCAGCAGTAACCCCCGGCAGGGGCAGTTCTTC

V: TRBV5-1
length: 14
size: once
J: TRBJ2-7
D: NA
CDR3: CASSLEKGIDEQYF
DNA: TGCGCCAGCAGCTTGGAGAAGGGGATCGACGAGCAGTACTTC

V: TRBV5-4
length: 13
size: NA
J: TRBJ1-2
D: NA
CDR3: CASSFSGASGYTF
DNA: TGTGCCAGCAGCTTTTCAGGGGCCTCTGGCTACACCTTC

V: TRBV10-3
length: 15
size: NA
J: TRBJ2-7
D: NA
CDR3: CAIRTRTPLGSEQYF
DNA: TGTGCCATCAGGACTAGGACACCCTTAGGGAGCGAGCAGTACTTC